The clone carrying this T cell receptor (beta chain) was recorded many times. The antigen is unknown. This sample was taken from a study of T cells in Graves' hyperthyroidism and ophthalmopathy. Whole-study results and caveats: Ophthalmopathy was predicted by the model a median of approximately 6 months ahead of onset.

The V gene end was trimmed by 0 bases and the J gene end by 1 base; junction bases not matched to a gene: 1. This CDR3 region has 16 residues. Germline assignment: CDR1 ENHRY and CDR2 SYGVKD. TCR beta CDR3 region amplification was performed from RNA transcripts. With the HTBI primer set, the TCR CDR3 went through a first round of RT-PCR. TCRdb passed the multiplex PCR reads through MiXCR, listing each CDR3 protein once. The sample records around 600,000 distinct CDR3 sequences, 13% to 15% being singletons. The TCR was taken from a woman younger than 35 with Graves' ophthalmopathy. The V call is TRBV10-3, the J call TRBJ1-5; 9 bases align to TRBD1. Sequences were obtained from blood. The CDR3 nucleotides read TGTGCCATCAGTGAGTCCGGACAGGGGAGCAATCAGCCCCAGCATTTT. Amino acid sequence: CAISESGQGSNQPQHF.